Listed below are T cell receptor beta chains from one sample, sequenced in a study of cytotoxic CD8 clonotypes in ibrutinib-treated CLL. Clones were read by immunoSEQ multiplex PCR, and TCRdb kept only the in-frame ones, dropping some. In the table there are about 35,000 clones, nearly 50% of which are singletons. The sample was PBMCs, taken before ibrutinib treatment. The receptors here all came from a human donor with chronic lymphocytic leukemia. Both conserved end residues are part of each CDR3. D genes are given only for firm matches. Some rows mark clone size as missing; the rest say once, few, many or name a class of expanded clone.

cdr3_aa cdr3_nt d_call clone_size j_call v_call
CARRTDYYNSPLHF TGTGCCAGACGGACAGATTACTATAATTCACCCCTCCACTTT NA NA TRBJ1-6 TRBV19
CASSPRGGSHQPQHF TGCGCCAGCAGCCCCCGGGGAGGATCGCATCAGCCCCAGCATTTT NA few TRBJ1-5 TRBV5-1
CASSEVGSNYGYTF TGTGCCAGCAGTGAAGTGGGTTCTAACTATGGCTACACCTTC NA NA TRBJ1-2 TRBV25-1
CASSVEGAGANVLTF TGTGCCAGCAGCGTAGAGGGGGCTGGGGCCAACGTCCTGACTTTC NA NA TRBJ2-6 TRBV9
CASKGQGNEKLFF TGTGCCAGCAAGGGACAGGGGAATGAAAAACTGTTTTTT TRBD1 NA TRBJ1-4 TRBV2
CASSKGNTEAFF TGTGCCAGCAGCAAGGGGAACACTGAAGCTTTCTTT NA NA TRBJ1-1 TRBV7-9
CASSFSNTEAFF TGTGCCAGCAGCTTCAGTAACACTGAAGCTTTCTTT NA many TRBJ1-1 TRBV7-8
CASTEPGGQQFF TGCGCCAGCACCGAGCCAGGGGGGCAGCAGTTCTTC NA NA TRBJ2-1 TRBV5-1
CASSAPRQGSYEQYF TGTGCCAGCAGCGCGCCGAGACAGGGGTCCTACGAGCAGTACTTC TRBD1 NA TRBJ2-7 TRBV7-9
CASSPTVRVDTYEQYF TGTGCCAGCAGCCCTACGGTAAGGGTGGACACCTACGAGCAGTACTTC NA few TRBJ2-7 TRBV4-2
CASSTPPRRGYNEQFF TGTGCCAGCAGTACCCCCCCTCGGCGGGGTTATAATGAGCAGTTCTTC NA few TRBJ2-1 TRBV27
CASSRAQVLTEAFF TGTGCCAGCAGTAGGGCACAGGTTCTCACTGAAGCTTTCTTT NA NA TRBJ1-1 TRBV6-5
CASNSGYLSYEQYF TGTGCCAGCAATAGCGGCTACCTAAGCTACGAGCAGTACTTC NA NA TRBJ2-7 TRBV6-1
CASSLVTGGTETQYF TGTGCCAGCAGCTTAGTTACAGGGGGCACGGAGACCCAGTACTTC TRBD1 NA TRBJ2-5 TRBV7-2
CAIVPGNLAEAFF TGTGCCATTGTACCAGGGAATCTCGCTGAAGCTTTCTTT NA NA TRBJ1-1 TRBV28
CASREPGVGVYEQYF TGTGCCAGCAGGGAACCCGGGGTCGGGGTGTACGAGCAGTACTTC NA NA TRBJ2-7 TRBV28
CASSPGGFDGYTF TGTGCCAGCAGTCCAGGGGGCTTTGATGGCTACACCTTC TRBD1 NA TRBJ1-2 TRBV2
CASSVSGGGGTQETQYF TGTGCCAGCAGCGTATCAGGGGGGGGTGGAACCCAAGAGACCCAGTACTTC NA NA TRBJ2-5 TRBV9
CASSKPTGGWNSPLHF TGTGCCAGTAGTAAACCGACAGGGGGCTGGAATTCACCCCTCCACTTT TRBD1 few TRBJ1-6 TRBV19
CASRDRGFYEQYF TGTGCCAGCAGGGACAGGGGGTTCTACGAGCAGTACTTC TRBD1 NA TRBJ2-7 TRBV6-5
CASTRDRGTGELFF TGTGCCAGCACTAGAGACAGGGGTACCGGGGAGCTGTTTTTT TRBD1 NA TRBJ2-2 TRBV6-1
CASSSPSGESTDTQYF TGTGCCAGCAGTTCACCTAGCGGGGAGAGCACAGATACGCAGTATTTT TRBD2 NA TRBJ2-3 TRBV28
CASSAVTGGDRAFF TGTGCCAGCAGCGCCGTGACAGGGGGAGATCGAGCTTTCTTT TRBD1 NA TRBJ1-1 TRBV13
CASSDWVSTSYEQYF TGTGCCAGCAGTGATTGGGTCTCAACTTCCTACGAGCAGTACTTC NA few TRBJ2-7 TRBV25-1
CASSQGQLSHGYTF TGCGCCAGCAGTCAGGGACAGCTCAGTCATGGCTACACCTTC TRBD1 NA TRBJ1-2 TRBV5-1
CASSISALLGYNEQFF TGTGCCAGTAGTATCAGTGCGTTGTTAGGCTACAATGAGCAGTTCTTC NA NA TRBJ2-1 TRBV19
CASSLEGRPYNEQFF TGTGCCAGCAGCTTAGAGGGCCGGCCCTACAATGAGCAGTTCTTC NA NA TRBJ2-1 TRBV11-2
CASSLTWTDTQYF TGTGCCAGCAGCTTAACTTGGACAGATACGCAGTATTTT NA NA TRBJ2-3 TRBV7-2
CASSWGSGNTIYF TGTGCCAGCAGCTGGGGATCTGGAAACACCATATATTTT NA few TRBJ1-3 TRBV7-2
CASSRGGSNQPQHF TGTGCCAGCAGTCGGGGGGGTAGCAATCAGCCCCAGCATTTT NA NA TRBJ1-5 TRBV2
CASSPRVTEAFF TGTGCCAGCAGCCCCAGGGTTACTGAAGCTTTCTTT NA NA TRBJ1-1 TRBV11-2
CASSLWDRDRVRAEQYF TGTGCCAGCAGTTTATGGGATAGGGACAGGGTAAGGGCCGAGCAGTACTTC TRBD1 NA TRBJ2-7 TRBV28
CASSSAGLQGGVTDTQYF TGTGCCAGCAGCTCCGCAGGCCTACAGGGGGGTGTCACAGATACGCAGTATTTT TRBD1 NA TRBJ2-3 TRBV7-9
CAISVVLGHEQYF TGTGCCATCAGTGTGGTGCTGGGACACGAGCAGTACTTC NA few TRBJ2-7 TRBV10-3
CASSPQAVAVEQYF TGTGCCAGCAGCCCCCAAGCGGTGGCGGTTGAGCAGTACTTC NA few TRBJ2-7 TRBV11-2
CASFRSGTDYEQYF TGTGCCAGCTTTCGCTCGGGGACAGACTACGAGCAGTACTTC TRBD1 NA TRBJ2-7 TRBV13
CASSLPPTGWVEQYF TGTGCCAGCAGTTTGCCCCCGACAGGTTGGGTTGAGCAGTACTTC NA once TRBJ2-7 TRBV28
CASSLSMTYNEQFF TGTGCCAGCAGTTTATCCATGACCTACAATGAGCAGTTCTTC NA few TRBJ2-1 TRBV28
CASSPTTGVGKETQYF TGCGCCAGCAGCCCGACCACGGGGGTGGGGAAAGAGACCCAGTACTTC NA few TRBJ2-5 TRBV4-1
CASSESLELGEKLFF TGTGCCAGCAGTGAATCTCTAGAGTTGGGGGAAAAACTGTTTTTT NA NA TRBJ1-4 TRBV6-1
CASSPAAQANYGYTF TGTGCCAGCTCACCGGCAGCGCAAGCTAACTATGGCTACACCTTC NA few TRBJ1-2 TRBV18
CASSLASEKLFF TGTGCCAGCAGCTTAGCTAGTGAAAAACTGTTTTTT NA NA TRBJ1-4 TRBV7-9
CSGKTGSHTDTQYF TGCAGCGGGAAAACCGGGAGTCACACAGATACGCAGTATTTT NA NA TRBJ2-3 TRBV29-1
CASSPIGQGLSTDTQYF TGTGCCAGCAGCCCCATAGGACAGGGCCTAAGCACAGATACGCAGTATTTT TRBD1 NA TRBJ2-3 TRBV28
CASSQNTGSNQPQHF TGCGCCAGCAGCCAAAACACAGGGAGCAATCAGCCCCAGCATTTT NA NA TRBJ1-5 TRBV4-1
CASTRGGLAGLYEQYF TGTGCCAGCACCCGAGGAGGACTAGCGGGCCTCTACGAGCAGTACTTC TRBD2 NA TRBJ2-7 TRBV5-6
CASSYGTTDTQYF TGTGCCAGCAGTTACGGGACGACAGATACGCAGTATTTT NA few TRBJ2-3 TRBV6-5